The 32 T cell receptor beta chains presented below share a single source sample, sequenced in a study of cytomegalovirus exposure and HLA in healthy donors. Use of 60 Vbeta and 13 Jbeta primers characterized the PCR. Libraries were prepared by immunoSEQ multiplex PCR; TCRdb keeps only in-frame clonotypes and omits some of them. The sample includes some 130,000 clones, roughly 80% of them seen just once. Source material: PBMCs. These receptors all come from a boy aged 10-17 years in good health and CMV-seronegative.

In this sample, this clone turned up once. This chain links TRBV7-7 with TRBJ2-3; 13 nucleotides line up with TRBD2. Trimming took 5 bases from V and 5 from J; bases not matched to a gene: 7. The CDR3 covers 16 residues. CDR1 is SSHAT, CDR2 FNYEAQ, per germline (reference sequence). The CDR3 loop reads CASSPWTSGSGDTQYF. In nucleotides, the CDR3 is TGTGCCAGCAGCCCGTGGACTAGCGGGAGTGGAGATACGCAGTATTTT.

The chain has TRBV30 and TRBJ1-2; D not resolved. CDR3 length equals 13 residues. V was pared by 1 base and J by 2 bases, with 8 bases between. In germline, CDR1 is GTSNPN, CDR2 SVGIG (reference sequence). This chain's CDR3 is CAWSADGNYGYTF. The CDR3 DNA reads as TGTGCCTGGAGTGCAGACGGGAACTATGGCTACACCTTC.

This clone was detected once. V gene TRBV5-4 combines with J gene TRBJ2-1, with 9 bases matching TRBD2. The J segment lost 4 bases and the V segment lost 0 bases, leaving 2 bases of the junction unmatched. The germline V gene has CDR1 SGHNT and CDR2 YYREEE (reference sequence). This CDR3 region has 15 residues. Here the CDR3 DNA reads TGTGCCAGCAGCTTGGAGCTAGCGGGATACAATGAGCAGTTCTTC. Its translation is CASSLELAGYNEQFF.

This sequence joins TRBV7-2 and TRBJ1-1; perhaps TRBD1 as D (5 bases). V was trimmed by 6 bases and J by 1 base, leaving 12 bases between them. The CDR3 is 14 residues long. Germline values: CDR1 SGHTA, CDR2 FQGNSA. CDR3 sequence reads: CASRYRGSNTEAFF. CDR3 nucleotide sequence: TGTGCCAGCAGATATAGGGGTTCGAACACTGAAGCTTTCTTT.

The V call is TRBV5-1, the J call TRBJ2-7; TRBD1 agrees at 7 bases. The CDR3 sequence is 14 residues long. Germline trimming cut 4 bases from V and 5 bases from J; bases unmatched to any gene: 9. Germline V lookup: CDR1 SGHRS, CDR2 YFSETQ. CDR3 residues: CASSGGQESDEQYF. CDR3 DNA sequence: TGCGCCAGCAGCGGCGGACAGGAATCCGACGAGCAGTACTTC.

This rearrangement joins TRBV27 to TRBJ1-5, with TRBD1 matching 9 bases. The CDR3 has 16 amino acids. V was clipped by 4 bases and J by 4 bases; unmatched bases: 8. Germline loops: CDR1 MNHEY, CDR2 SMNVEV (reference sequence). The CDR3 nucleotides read TGTGCCAGCAGTTCCGCCTGGACAGGGGAGAATCAGCCCCAGCATTTT. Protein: CASSSAWTGENQPQHF.

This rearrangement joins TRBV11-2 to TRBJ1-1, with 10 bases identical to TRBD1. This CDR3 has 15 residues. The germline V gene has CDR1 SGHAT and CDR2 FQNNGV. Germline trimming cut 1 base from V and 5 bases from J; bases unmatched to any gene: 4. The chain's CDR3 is CASSLGGQGWTEAFF. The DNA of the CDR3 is TGTGCCAGCAGCTTAGGGGGACAGGGGTGGACTGAAGCTTTCTTT.

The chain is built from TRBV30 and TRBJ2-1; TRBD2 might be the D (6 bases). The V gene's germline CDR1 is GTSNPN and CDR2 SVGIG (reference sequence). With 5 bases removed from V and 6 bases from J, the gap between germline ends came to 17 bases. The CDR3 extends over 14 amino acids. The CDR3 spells CAWEVQRESNEQFF. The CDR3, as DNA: TGTGCCTGGGAGGTCCAACGGGAGAGCAATGAGCAGTTCTTC.

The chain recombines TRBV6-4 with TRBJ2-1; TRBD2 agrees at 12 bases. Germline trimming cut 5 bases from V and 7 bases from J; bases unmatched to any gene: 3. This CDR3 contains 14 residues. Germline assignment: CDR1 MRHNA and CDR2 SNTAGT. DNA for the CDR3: TGTGCCAGCAGTCGACTAGCGGGAGAGAATGAGCAGTTCTTC. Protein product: CASSRLAGENEQFF.

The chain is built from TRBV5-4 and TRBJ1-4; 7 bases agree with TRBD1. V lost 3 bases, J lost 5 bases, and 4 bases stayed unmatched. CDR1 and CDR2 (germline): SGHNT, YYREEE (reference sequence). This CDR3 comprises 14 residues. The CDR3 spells CASSSDRLNEKLFF. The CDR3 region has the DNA TGTGCCAGCAGCTCGGACAGGCTAAATGAAAAACTGTTTTTT.

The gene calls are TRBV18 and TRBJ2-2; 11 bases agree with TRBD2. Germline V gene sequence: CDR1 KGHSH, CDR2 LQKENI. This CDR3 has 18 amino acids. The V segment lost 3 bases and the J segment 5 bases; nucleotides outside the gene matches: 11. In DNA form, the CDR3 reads TGTGCCAGCTCACCGGTGGAACTAGCGGGAGCAATGACCGGGGAGCTGTTTTTT. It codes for CASSPVELAGAMTGELFF.

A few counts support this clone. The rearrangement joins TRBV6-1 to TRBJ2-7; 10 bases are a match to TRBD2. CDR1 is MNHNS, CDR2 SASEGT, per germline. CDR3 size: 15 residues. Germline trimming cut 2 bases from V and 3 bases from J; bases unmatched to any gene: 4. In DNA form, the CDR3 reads TGTGCCAGCAGTGAAACCACTAGCGGGAACTACGAGCAGTACTTC. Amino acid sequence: CASSETTSGNYEQYF.

The CDR3 nucleotides are TGTGCCAGTAGTATAGCGGGTGGCGGGGGCAATGAGCAGTTCTTC. Translation: CASSIAGGGGNEQFF. V is TRBV19 and J is TRBJ2-1; 7 bases fit TRBD2. The germline CDR1 and CDR2 sequences are LNHDA and SQIVND (reference sequence). The CDR3 contains 15 residues. The junction had 6 bases not matched to a gene; V was cut back by 1 base and J by 6 bases.

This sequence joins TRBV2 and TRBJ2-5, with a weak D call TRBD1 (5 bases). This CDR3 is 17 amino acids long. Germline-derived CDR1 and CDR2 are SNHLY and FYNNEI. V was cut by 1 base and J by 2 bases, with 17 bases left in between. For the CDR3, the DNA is TGTGCCAGCAGTGAAGTGGACATGGAACCAATTCAAGAGACCCAGTACTTC. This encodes CASSEVDMEPIQETQYF.

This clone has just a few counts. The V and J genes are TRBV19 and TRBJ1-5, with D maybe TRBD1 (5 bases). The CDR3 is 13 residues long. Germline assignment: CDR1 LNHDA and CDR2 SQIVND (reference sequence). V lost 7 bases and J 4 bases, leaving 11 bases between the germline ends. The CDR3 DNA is TGTGCCAGTACCCTGGGGGGGAATCAGCCCCAGCATTTT. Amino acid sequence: CASTLGGNQPQHF.

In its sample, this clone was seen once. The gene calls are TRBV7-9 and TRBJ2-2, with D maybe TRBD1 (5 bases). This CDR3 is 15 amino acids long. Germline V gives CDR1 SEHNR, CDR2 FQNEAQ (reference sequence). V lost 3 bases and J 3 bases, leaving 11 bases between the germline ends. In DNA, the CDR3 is TGTGCCAGCAGCTTCCAAGCACAGGACACCGGGGAGCTGTTTTTT. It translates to CASSFQAQDTGELFF.

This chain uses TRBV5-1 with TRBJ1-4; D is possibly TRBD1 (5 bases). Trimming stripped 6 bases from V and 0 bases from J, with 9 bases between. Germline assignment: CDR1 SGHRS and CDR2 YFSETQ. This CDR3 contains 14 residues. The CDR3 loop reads CASTDSSTNEKLFF. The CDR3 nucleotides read TGCGCCAGCACCGACAGTTCAACTAATGAAAAACTGTTTTTT.

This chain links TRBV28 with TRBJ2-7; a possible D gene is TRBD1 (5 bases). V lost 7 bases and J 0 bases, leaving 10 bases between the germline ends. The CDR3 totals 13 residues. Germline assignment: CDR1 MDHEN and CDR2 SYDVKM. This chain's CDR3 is CASTQGGSYEQYF. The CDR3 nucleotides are TGTGCCAGCACTCAGGGCGGCTCCTACGAGCAGTACTTC.

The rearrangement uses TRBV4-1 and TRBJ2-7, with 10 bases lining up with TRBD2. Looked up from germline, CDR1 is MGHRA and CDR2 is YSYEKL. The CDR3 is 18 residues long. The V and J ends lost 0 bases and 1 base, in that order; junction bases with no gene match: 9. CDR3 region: CASSQDPARGLASYEQYF. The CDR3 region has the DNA TGCGCCAGCAGCCAAGATCCCGCCCGGGGACTAGCGTCCTACGAGCAGTACTTC.

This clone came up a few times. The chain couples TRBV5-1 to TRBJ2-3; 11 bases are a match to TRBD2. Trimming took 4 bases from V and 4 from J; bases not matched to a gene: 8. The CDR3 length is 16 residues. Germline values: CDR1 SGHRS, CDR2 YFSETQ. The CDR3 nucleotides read TGCGCCAGCAGCCACCGACTAGCGGGACAGTCAGATACGCAGTATTTT. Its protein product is CASSHRLAGQSDTQYF.

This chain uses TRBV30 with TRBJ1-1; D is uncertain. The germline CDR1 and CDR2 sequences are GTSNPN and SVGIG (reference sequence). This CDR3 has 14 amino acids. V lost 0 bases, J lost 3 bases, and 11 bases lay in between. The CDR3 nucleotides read TGTGCCTGGAGTGTGGCAGGCGGGCACACTGAAGCTTTCTTT. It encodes CAWSVAGGHTEAFF.

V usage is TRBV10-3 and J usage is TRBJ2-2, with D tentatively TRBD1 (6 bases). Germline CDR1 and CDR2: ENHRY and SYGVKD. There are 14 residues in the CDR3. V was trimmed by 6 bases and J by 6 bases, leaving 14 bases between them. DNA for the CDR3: TGTGCCATCAGGCAGGGGCAGGGATCCGGGGAGCTGTTTTTT. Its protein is CAIRQGQGSGELFF.

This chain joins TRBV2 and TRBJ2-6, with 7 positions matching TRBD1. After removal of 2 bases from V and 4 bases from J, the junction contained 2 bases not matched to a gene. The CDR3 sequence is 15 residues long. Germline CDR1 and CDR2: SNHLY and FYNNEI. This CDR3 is CASSETGAGANVLTF. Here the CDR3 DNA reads TGTGCCAGCAGTGAAACAGGGGCCGGGGCCAACGTCCTGACTTTC. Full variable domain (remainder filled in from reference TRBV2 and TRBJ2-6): EPEVTQTPSHQVTQMGQEVILRCVPISNHLYFYWYRQILGQKVEFLVSFYNNEISEKSEIFDDQFSVERPDGSNFTLKIRSTKLEDSAMYFCASSETGAGANVLTFGAGSRLTVL.

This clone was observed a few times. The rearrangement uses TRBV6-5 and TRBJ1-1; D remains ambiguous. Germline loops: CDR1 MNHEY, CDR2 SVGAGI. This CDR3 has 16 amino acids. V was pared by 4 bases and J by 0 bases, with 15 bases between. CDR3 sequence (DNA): TGTGCCAGCAGTTCCCGATCGGGAACCATGAACACTGAAGCTTTCTTT. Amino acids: CASSSRSGTMNTEAFF.

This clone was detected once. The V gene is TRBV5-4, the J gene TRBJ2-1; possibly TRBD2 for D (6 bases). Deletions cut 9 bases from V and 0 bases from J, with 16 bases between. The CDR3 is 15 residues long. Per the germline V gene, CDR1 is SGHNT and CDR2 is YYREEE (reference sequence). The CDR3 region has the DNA TGTGCCATCCGCGGGACCTCGAGCTCCTACAATGAGCAGTTCTTC. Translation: CAIRGTSSSYNEQFF.

The CDR3 region has the DNA TGTGCCAGCAGCTCAGTGACTAGCGGGAGAGTAAAAACCGGGGAGCTGTTTTTT. Translated, it gives CASSSVTSGRVKTGELFF. The chain joins TRBV7-6 to TRBJ2-2; 12 nucleotides match TRBD2. Trimming took 4 bases from V and 5 from J; bases not matched to a gene: 11. Germline assignment: CDR1 SGHVS and CDR2 FNYEAQ. This CDR3 region has 18 residues. Full variable domain (outside the CDR3, taken from reference TRBV7-6 and TRBJ2-2): GAGVSQSPRYKVTKRGQDVALRCDPISGHVSLYWYRQALGQGPEFLTYFNYEAQQDKSGLPNDRFSAERPEGSISTLTIQRTEQRDSAMYRCASSSVTSGRVKTGELFFGEGSRLTVL.

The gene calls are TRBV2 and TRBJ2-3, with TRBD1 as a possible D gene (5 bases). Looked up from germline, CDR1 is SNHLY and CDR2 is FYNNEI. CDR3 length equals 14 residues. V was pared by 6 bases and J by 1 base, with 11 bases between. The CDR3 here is CASSPGQGTDTQYF. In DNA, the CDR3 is TGTGCCAGCAGCCCTGGACAAGGCACAGATACGCAGTATTTT.

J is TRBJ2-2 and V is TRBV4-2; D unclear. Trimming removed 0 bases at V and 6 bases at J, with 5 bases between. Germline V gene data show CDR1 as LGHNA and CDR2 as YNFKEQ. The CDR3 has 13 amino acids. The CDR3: CASSQDIAGELFF. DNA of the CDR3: TGTGCCAGCAGCCAAGATATAGCCGGGGAGCTGTTTTTT.

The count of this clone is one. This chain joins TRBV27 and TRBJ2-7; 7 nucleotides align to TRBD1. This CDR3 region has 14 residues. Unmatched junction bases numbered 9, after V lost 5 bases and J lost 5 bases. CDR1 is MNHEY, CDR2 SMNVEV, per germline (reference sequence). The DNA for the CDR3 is TGTGCCAGCAGTGTGGGACAGACACCGGACGAGCAGTACTTC. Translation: CASSVGQTPDEQYF.

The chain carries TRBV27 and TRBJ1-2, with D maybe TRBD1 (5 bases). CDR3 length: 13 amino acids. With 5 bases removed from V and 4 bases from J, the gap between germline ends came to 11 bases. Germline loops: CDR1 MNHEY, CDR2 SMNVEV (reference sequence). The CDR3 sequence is CASSDGGGYGYTF. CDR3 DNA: TGTGCCAGCAGTGACGGGGGAGGCTATGGCTACACCTTC.

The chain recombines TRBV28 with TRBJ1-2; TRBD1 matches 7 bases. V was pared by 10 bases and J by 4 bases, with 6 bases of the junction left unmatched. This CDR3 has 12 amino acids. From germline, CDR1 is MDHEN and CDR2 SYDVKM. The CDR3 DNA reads TGTGCCACCGCCCGGGACAGCTATGGCTACACCTTC. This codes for CATARDSYGYTF.

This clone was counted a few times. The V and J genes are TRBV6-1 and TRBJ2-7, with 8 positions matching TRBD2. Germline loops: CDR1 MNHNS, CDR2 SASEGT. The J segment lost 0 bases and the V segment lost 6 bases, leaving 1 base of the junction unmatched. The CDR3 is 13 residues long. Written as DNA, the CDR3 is TGTGCCAGCAGACTAGCGGCCTCCTACGAGCAGTACTTC. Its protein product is CASRLAASYEQYF.